One sample yielded the 29 T cell receptor beta chains listed below, sequenced in a study of T cells in Graves' hyperthyroidism and ophthalmopathy. Researchers took RNA transcripts and amplified the TCR beta CDR3 regions from them. TCR CDR3 underwent first-round RT-PCR with the HTBI primer set. TCRdb passed the multiplex PCR reads through MiXCR, listing each CDR3 protein once. The data contain 600,000 to 900,000 distinct CDR3 sequences, about 15% of them singletons. Input material: blood. The receptor source for this set is a man between 18 and 29 years old with Graves' hyperthyroidism.

Many counts were recorded for this clonotype. The rearrangement links TRBV28 to TRBJ1-5, with 9 bases identical to TRBD1. Trimming removed 3 bases from V and 6 bases from J; junction bases left unmatched: 9. Per germline, CDR1 MDHEN and CDR2 SYDVKM. CDR3 size: 16 residues. The CDR3 protein is CASSFLFEDRGQPQHF. CDR3 nucleotide sequence: TGTGCCAGCAGTTTCCTCTTCGAGGACAGGGGTCAGCCCCAGCATTTT.

This clonotype was picked up many times. The chain couples TRBV18 to TRBJ2-1, with D possibly matching TRBD1 (5 bases). Trimming shortened V by 2 bases and J by 5 bases, and 10 bases separated the two germline ends. Germline V gives CDR1 KGHSH, CDR2 LQKENI. This CDR3 spans 14 amino acids. CDR3 DNA sequence: TGTGCCAGCTCACCAAGGACAATGGACAATGAGCAGTTCTTC. Its translation: CASSPRTMDNEQFF.

This clonotype was found many times. V is TRBV28 and J is TRBJ2-7; D might be TRBD1 or TRBD2, each matching 5 bases. With 3 bases removed from V and 2 bases from J, the gap between germline ends came to 14 bases. Germline CDR1 is MDHEN and CDR2 is SYDVKM. This CDR3 is 15 amino acids long. CDR3 protein: CASSFLGVTPYEQYF. The DNA for the CDR3 is TGTGCCAGCAGTTTCTTGGGGGTCACCCCCTACGAGCAGTACTTC.

This clonotype was observed at least ten times. DNA for the CDR3: TGCAGTGCCCCTAAAACTGAAGCTTTCTTT. This sequence encodes CSAPKTEAFF. The rearrangement uses TRBV20-1 and TRBJ1-1; D remains unclear. Between the trimmed V and J ends, which lost 6 bases and 5 bases, there was a span of 7 bases. The CDR3 is 10 residues long. Looked up from germline, CDR1 is DFQATT and CDR2 is SNEGSKA (reference sequence).

This chain connects TRBV28 to TRBJ1-5; no clear D. CDR3 length: 13 amino acids. Deletions cut 5 bases from V and 5 bases from J, with 10 bases between. The germline gives CDR1 MDHEN, CDR2 SYDVKM. This CDR3 reads CASSLRFHQPQHF. The CDR3 DNA is TGTGCCAGCAGTCTCCGGTTCCATCAGCCCCAGCATTTT. Variable domain in full (rest from reference TRBV28 and TRBJ1-5): DVKVTQSSRYLVKRTGEKVFLECVQDMDHENMFWYRQDPGLGLRLIYFSYDVKMKEKGDIPEGYSVSREKKERFSLILESASTNQTSMYLCASSLRFHQPQHFGDGTRLSIL.

In its sample, this clonotype was seen a few times. The chain carries TRBV20-1 and TRBJ2-7; TRBD2 aligns across 16 bases. Germline V gene sequence: CDR1 DFQATT, CDR2 SNEGSKA (reference sequence). With 6 bases clipped from V and 1 base from J, the junction kept 9 bases outside the gene matches. CDR3 length: 17 residues. The CDR3 sequence: CSAPTGLAGGPSYEQYF. DNA of the CDR3: TGCAGTGCCCCTACGGGACTAGCGGGAGGGCCATCCTACGAGCAGTACTTC.

This clonotype was recorded at least ten times. This chain links TRBV12-3 or TRBV12-4 with TRBJ2-1, with D possibly TRBD2 on 7 matching bases. V lost 3 bases and J 4 bases, leaving 22 bases between the germline ends. The CDR3 has 18 amino acids. This chain's CDR3 is CASSFRGGSWRGYNEQFF. In nucleotides, the CDR3 is TGTGCCAGCAGTTTCAGAGGGGGGAGTTGGCGGGGGTACAATGAGCAGTTCTTC.

This clonotype was recorded at least ten times. This chain uses TRBV2 with TRBJ2-1; perhaps TRBD1 as D (5 bases). The length of the CDR3 is 15 residues. Germline assignment: CDR1 SNHLY and CDR2 FYNNEI. V was pared by 4 bases and J by 2 bases, with 12 bases between. This chain's CDR3 is CASSGQGVAYNEQFF. The CDR3 bases are TGTGCCAGCAGTGGGCAGGGTGTGGCCTACAATGAGCAGTTCTTC.

This clonotype was counted a few times. The rearrangement links TRBV24-1 to TRBJ2-5; D ambiguous. Germline values: CDR1 KGHDR, CDR2 SFDVKD. This CDR3 spans 14 amino acids. V was clipped by 2 bases and J by 0 bases, with 6 bases between them. In DNA, the CDR3 is TGTGCCACCAGTGATTCTCGGTACCAAGAGACCCAGTACTTC. Translating it yields CATSDSRYQETQYF.

This clonotype occurred many times. The V call is TRBV28, the J call TRBJ1-1; the D gene is possibly TRBD1 (5 bases). Germline V gives CDR1 MDHEN, CDR2 SYDVKM. CDR3 length: 13 amino acids. With 6 bases removed from V and 4 bases from J, the gap between germline ends came to 12 bases. The CDR3 bases are TGTGCCAGCAGAGTGCAGGGTTTCACTGAAGCTTTCTTT. Its protein is CASRVQGFTEAFF.

This clonotype turned up a few times. This could be a read error, since a much larger clone is one nucleotide away. The chain recombines TRBV30 with TRBJ2-1; D gene uncertain. The J call may be mistaken, given a closer DNA end match to TRBJ2-7. Germline CDR1 is GTSNPN and CDR2 is SVGIG (reference sequence). The CDR3 is 15 residues long. The CDR3 is CALVWVSRSYNEQYF. The DNA of the CDR3 is TGTGCCCTGGTTTGGGTTTCCCGCTCCTACAATGAGCAGTACTTC.

V and J are TRBV5-1 and TRBJ2-3, with TRBD1 as a possible D gene (6 bases). CDR1 is SGHRS and CDR2 is YFSETQ in the germline V gene. The CDR3 extends over 15 amino acids. V was pared by 0 bases and J by 1 base, with 9 bases between. In nucleotides, the CDR3 is TGCGCCAGCAGCTTGGCAGACAGGCGCACAGATACGCAGTATTTT. It is translated as CASSLADRRTDTQYF.

The chain recombines TRBV14 with TRBJ2-1, with 9 bases lining up with TRBD2. The V segment lost 0 bases and the J segment 6 bases; nucleotides outside the gene matches: 12. There are 18 residues in the CDR3. Germline-derived CDR1 and CDR2 are SGHDN and FVKESK. In nucleotides, the CDR3 is TGTGCCAGCAGCCAAGACTCACTTGGCCTAGCGGGATTCAATGAGCAGTTCTTC. This translates into CASSQDSLGLAGFNEQFF.

Only a few counts were recorded for this clonotype. The chain couples TRBV10-3 to TRBJ2-7, with D perhaps being TRBD1 or TRBD2 (6 bases each). The germline gives CDR1 ENHRY, CDR2 SYGVKD. V was clipped by 4 bases and J by 2 bases, with 18 bases between them. This CDR3 has 16 amino acids. CDR3 coding DNA: TGTGCCATCAGTGGGGGGGCGAGTGGGGTGCCCTACGAGCAGTACTTC. Translation gives CAISGGASGVPYEQYF.

This clonotype was observed at least ten times. This chain uses TRBV6-2 or TRBV6-3 with TRBJ1-5; 7 bases are a match to TRBD1. The CDR3 contains 14 residues. From germline, CDR1 is MNHEY and CDR2 SVGEGT. J was trimmed by 7 bases and V by 7 bases; bases with no gene match: 10. The CDR3 DNA is TGTGCCAGCACTCGAGGACAGGTAGGACAGCCCCAGCATTTT. This translates into CASTRGQVGQPQHF.

This clonotype came up a few times. CDR3 sequence: CAIRGSGRGEQYF. CDR3 bases: TGTGCCATCAGGGGTAGCGGGAGAGGGGAGCAGTACTTC. The chain employs TRBV10-3 and TRBJ2-7; 9 bases align to TRBD2. The junction had 7 bases not matched to a gene; V was cut back by 6 bases and J by 7 bases. Germline lookup yields CDR1 ENHRY and CDR2 SYGVKD. The CDR3 runs 13 residues.

The V and J genes are TRBV19 and TRBJ2-7, with D possibly being TRBD2 (6 bases). The CDR3 is made up of 14 amino acids. Trimming left V 1 base short and J 6 bases short, with 13 bases between. Per the germline V gene, CDR1 is LNHDA and CDR2 is SQIVND (reference sequence). CDR3 sequence reads: CASSIGLATGEQYF. CDR3 in DNA: TGTGCCAGTAGTATAGGGCTAGCGACCGGCGAGCAGTACTTC.

This clonotype was detected a few times. The V gene is TRBV15, the J gene TRBJ2-2, with D perhaps matching TRBD1 or TRBD2 (5 bases each). From germline, CDR1 is LNHNV and CDR2 YYDKDF (reference sequence). Deletions cut 2 bases from V and 3 bases from J, with 19 bases between. The CDR3 sequence is 18 residues long. The CDR3 loop reads CATSRLGRAFRDTGELFF. Written as DNA, the CDR3 is TGTGCCACCAGCAGACTGGGACGAGCATTCAGGGACACCGGGGAGCTGTTTTTT.

V is TRBV7-2 and J is TRBJ1-1, with D possibly TRBD1 on 6 matching bases. The CDR3 runs to 15 residues. The germline V gene has CDR1 SGHTA and CDR2 FQGNSA. V lost 2 bases and J 1 base, leaving 11 bases between the germline ends. CDR3 sequence (DNA): TGTGCCAGCAGCTTACAGGGGACTACGAACACTGAAGCTTTCTTT. Residues: CASSLQGTTNTEAFF.

This clonotype was seen repeatedly, ten times or more. The CDR3 DNA is TGTGCCAGCAGTTTAAATCCGGGGGTCACTGAAGCTTTCTTT. Translating gives CASSLNPGVTEAFF. The rearrangement uses TRBV28 and TRBJ1-1, with D possibly being TRBD1 (5 bases). The CDR3 is 14 residues long. Germline V gene sequence: CDR1 MDHEN, CDR2 SYDVKM. The V and J ends lost 2 bases and 4 bases respectively, with 11 bases between them.

With respect to this clonotype: A clone one base away is much larger, so this may be a read error. The V and J genes are TRBV20-1 and TRBJ2-7, with D possibly being TRBD1 (7 bases). Germline V gives CDR1 DFQATT, CDR2 SNEGSKA (reference sequence). The length of the CDR3 is 14 residues. This chain's CDR3 is CSARVPRGAGEQHF. Here the CDR3 DNA reads TGCAGTGCTAGAGTTCCCAGGGGGGCGGGCGAGCAGCACTTC.

This clonotype was counted many times. This chain joins TRBV28 and TRBJ2-7, with D possibly being TRBD1 or TRBD2 (5 bases each). The V end was cut by 7 bases, the J end by 2 bases, with 15 bases between. Germline values: CDR1 MDHEN, CDR2 SYDVKM. The CDR3 totals 14 residues. CDR3 protein: CASTEGGTTYEQYF. Here the CDR3 DNA reads TGTGCCAGCACCGAAGGTGGGACGACCTACGAGCAGTACTTC.

The chain couples TRBV5-1 to TRBJ2-6; TRBD2 is a possible D gene (5 bases). Germline values: CDR1 SGHRS, CDR2 YFSETQ. CDR3 length: 16 residues. Trimming left V 4 bases short and J 0 bases short, with 11 bases between. CDR3 sequence (DNA): TGCGCCAGCAGCCAAGGACTGTTCTCTGGGGCCAACGTCCTGACTTTC. Translation: CASSQGLFSGANVLTF.

The chain joins TRBV7-3 to TRBJ2-7; D is possibly TRBD1 (6 bases). Germline V gene data show CDR1 as SGHTA and CDR2 as FQGTGA. Trimming removed 5 bases from V and 6 bases from J, with 17 bases in between. The CDR3 is 14 amino acids. CDR3 amino acids: CASSPGERVSEQYF. Written as DNA, the CDR3 is TGTGCCAGCAGCCCAGGGGAGCGAGTATCCGAGCAGTACTTC.

This clonotype was seen ten or more times. The chain uses TRBV5-1 and TRBJ2-5, with 8 nucleotides matching TRBD1. CDR3 length: 15 amino acids. CDR1 is SGHRS, CDR2 YFSETQ, per germline. The V segment lost 0 bases and the J segment 1 base; nucleotides outside the gene matches: 2. CDR3 sequence: CASSLAGTGQETQYF. The CDR3 nucleotides read TGCGCCAGCAGCTTGGCCGGGACAGGCCAAGAGACCCAGTACTTC.

This chain joins TRBV30 and TRBJ2-7, with a possible D match to TRBD2 (5 bases). The CDR3 length is 13 residues. Per germline, CDR1 GTSNPN and CDR2 SVGIG (reference sequence). Trimming pared 2 bases from V and 2 bases from J, leaving 10 bases between. CDR3: CAWSYRGAYEQYF. The CDR3 DNA reads TGTGCCTGGAGTTACCGGGGAGCCTACGAGCAGTACTTC.

The J gene is TRBJ2-5, the V gene TRBV5-1, with TRBD2 matching over 11 bases. Germline V gene data show CDR1 as SGHRS and CDR2 as YFSETQ. This CDR3 has 16 residues. V was pared by 3 bases and J by 1 base, with 5 bases of the junction left unmatched. This CDR3 reads CASSSGGTSGQETQYF. The CDR3 DNA sequence: TGCGCCAGCAGCTCAGGAGGGACTAGCGGCCAAGAGACCCAGTACTTC.

The V call is TRBV6-2 or TRBV6-3, the J call TRBJ2-3; D may be TRBD1 (5 bases). This CDR3 has 18 amino acids. Germline lookup yields CDR1 MNHEY and CDR2 SVGEGT. Between the trimmed V and J ends, which lost 2 bases and 1 base, there was a span of 19 bases. The CDR3 DNA reads TGTGCCAGCAGTTACGACAGCGTTCTTTCTCTGCGCACAGATACGCAGTATTTT. This translates into CASSYDSVLSLRTDTQYF.

This clonotype was seen only a few times. The rearrangement uses TRBV7-8 and TRBJ2-7; the D is unclear. V lost 5 bases and J lost 9, with 20 bases in between. This CDR3 has 14 amino acids. Germline loops: CDR1 SGHVS, CDR2 FQNEAQ. Written as DNA, the CDR3 is TGTGCCAGCAGCCCCTCTCGGGCCGGTTTGTGGCAGTACTTC. This codes for CASSPSRAGLWQYF.